This TCR beta chain is drawn from a study of T-cell memory formation after mild COVID-19. Study information: Largely, TCR clusters stayed within a single donor. Study observations and caveats: Day 15 to 85 contractors were CD4/CD8 balanced; later expanders leaned CD4+. A subset of responding clones appeared in pre-infection memory, suggesting cross-reactive memory joined.

This clonotype was seen only a few times. Its antigen is unidentified. Germline CDR1 is MNHEY and CDR2 is SVGEGT. The V gene end was trimmed by 5 bases and the J gene end by 7 bases; junction bases not matched to a gene: 12. There are 16 residues in the CDR3. The authors produced TCR alpha and TCR beta cDNA libraries with sample barcodes and UMIs by 5'RACE using constant-segment primers. One entry per CDR3 protein results from TCRdb running MiXCR on the 5' RACE reads. This sample has some 88,000 distinct CDR3 sequences, with around 25% found just once. The receptor comes from a man in his late teens or twenties who had mild COVID-19 (a few samples of this study predate the infection). Cell type and time point are not known. J is TRBJ1-2 and V is TRBV6-2 or TRBV6-3, with TRBD1 identical over 11 bases. What was sequenced was PBMCs or a T cell subset sorted from them (not recorded which). CDR3 coding DNA: TGTGCCAGCAGTGACACCTGGACAGGGGGCGCAGGTGGCTACACCTTC. Protein sequence: CASSDTWTGGAGGYTF.